This T cell receptor beta chain was sequenced in a study of blood T cells in healthy people across ages. Study outcomes and limitations: Versus aged donors, long-lived donors had higher diversity and more naive CD4+ cells.

Drawn from each donor were ten milliliters of peripheral blood. Alongside a J-beta primer mix, a sample-barcoded 5' primer served in a second PCR lasting roughly 6 to 12 cycles. With 12 random nucleotides, a template-switch adaptor tagged each individual cDNA molecule. In TCRdb, the 5' RACE reads were re-called with MiXCR into one record per CDR3 protein. This sample has around 790,000 distinct CDR3 sequences, with 40% to 50% found just once. Germline lookup yields CDR1 DFQATT and CDR2 SNEGSKA (reference sequence). The V segment lost 6 bases and the J segment 5 bases; nucleotides outside the gene matches: 7. There are 13 residues in the CDR3. Remarks on this clonotype: The antigen is not known.

Sequencing input: blood. This TCR derives from a man in his sixties in good health. This chain uses TRBV20-1 with TRBJ2-3; the match to TRBD1 covers 8 bases. CDR3 loop: CSAFDRGIDTQYF. In DNA, the CDR3 is TGCAGTGCCTTCGACAGGGGAATAGATACGCAGTATTTT.